This TCR beta chain was identified in a study of control samples from healthy donors and cancer patients. The protocol was immunoSEQ multiplex PCR, while the TCRdb copy is restricted to in-frame clones and leaves out a portion. There are around 140,000 clones in the sample; around 93% occur only once, and 2.1% lies in the top ten. CDR1 and CDR2 (germline): SGHRS, YFSETQ. This CDR3 region has 15 residues. The V gene lost 4 bases and the J gene lost 3 bases, with 16 bases spanning the gap. The rearrangement uses TRBV5-1 and TRBJ1-2, with D maybe TRBD1 (6 bases). This receptor was obtained from a woman in her forties or fifties in good health. Source material: blood. The CDR3 nucleotides read TGCGCCAGCAGCATTACAGGGACCGCGGACTATGGCTACACCTTC. Protein sequence: CASSITGTADYGYTF.